A single sample gave rise to the 21 T cell receptor beta chains below, sequenced in a study of shared clonotypes between healthy human individuals. TCRdb's copy holds only in-frame clones and misses some; the assay was immunoSEQ multiplex PCR. The data hold about 680,000 clones, with around 78% observed a single time. The sequenced material came from memory CD4+ T cells sorted from blood. Subset denoted: CD45RA-negative fraction. The receptors originated from a woman in her twenties or thirties in good health.

The gene calls are TRBV12-5 and TRBJ2-1; D is unresolved. Germline V gene lookup returns CDR1 LGHNT and CDR2 FRNRAP. The ends were cut back, 3 bases at V and 6 bases at J, with 6 bases in the middle. The CDR3 sequence is 12 residues long. The CDR3 bases are TGTGCTAGTGGTTTAAACTCCAATGAGCAGTTCTTC. Amino acid sequence: CASGLNSNEQFF. Full variable domain (remainder filled in from reference TRBV12-5 and TRBJ2-1): DARVTQTPRHKVTEMGQEVTMRCQPILGHNTVFWYRQTMMQGLELLAYFRNRAPLDDSGMPKDRFSAEMPDATLATLKIQPSEPRDSAVYFCASGLNSNEQFFGPGTRLTVL.

This clone was seen more than once but under ten times. V usage is TRBV28 and J usage is TRBJ2-1; D gene unclear. Germline loops: CDR1 MDHEN, CDR2 SYDVKM. The V end was cut by 5 bases, the J end by 4 bases, with 9 bases between. The CDR3 consists of 13 residues. CDR3 in DNA: TGTGCCAGCAGTCTTCGCGGTTACAATGAGCAGTTCTTC. It translates to CASSLRGYNEQFF.

This clone has just one count. The rearrangement joins TRBV28 to TRBJ2-7, with 11 bases identical to TRBD2. Germline CDR1 reads MDHEN; CDR2 reads SYDVKM. The V gene end was trimmed by 7 bases and the J gene end by 5 bases; junction bases not matched to a gene: 7. This CDR3 comprises 14 residues. DNA of the CDR3: TGTGCCAGCATCAGGACTAGCGGGTTTCACGAGCAGTACTTC. This sequence encodes CASIRTSGFHEQYF.

The chain recombines TRBV4-1 with TRBJ2-7, with unresolved D. The CDR3 totals 15 residues. Looked up from germline, CDR1 is MGHRA and CDR2 is YSYEKL. V was shortened by 0 bases and J by 0 bases, with 9 bases between the two germline ends. DNA of the CDR3: TGCGCCAGCAGCCAAGAGAGCAGATACTCCTACGAGCAGTACTTC. It codes for CASSQESRYSYEQYF.

The chain joins TRBV28 to TRBJ2-2; D possibly corresponds to TRBD2 (6 bases). The CDR3 is 16 amino acids. The V end was cut by 5 bases, the J end by 0 bases, with 13 bases between. CDR1 is MDHEN, CDR2 SYDVKM, per germline. For the CDR3, the DNA is TGTGCCAGCAGTCCCGGTTGGGGGGCGAACACCGGGGAGCTGTTTTTT. It codes for CASSPGWGANTGELFF. Full variable domain (remainder filled in from reference TRBV28 and TRBJ2-2): DVKVTQSSRYLVKRTGEKVFLECVQDMDHENMFWYRQDPGLGLRLIYFSYDVKMKEKGDIPEGYSVSREKKERFSLILESASTNQTSMYLCASSPGWGANTGELFFGEGSRLTVL.

V gene TRBV11-2 combines with J gene TRBJ2-1, with TRBD2 as a possible D gene (7 bases). V was trimmed by 5 bases and J by 3 bases, leaving 14 bases between them. Germline CDR1 SGHAT, CDR2 FQNNGV. CDR3 length: 15 amino acids. The CDR3 DNA reads TGTGCCAGCAGCCACTTGAGGGGGGGCTACAATGAGCAGTTCTTC. This sequence encodes CASSHLRGGYNEQFF.

CDR3 nucleotides: TGTGCCAGCAGTCCAGGACACCTGAACACTGAAGCTTTCTTT. It is translated as CASSPGHLNTEAFF. The chain is built from TRBV27 and TRBJ1-1, with a weak D call TRBD1 (5 bases). The CDR3 sequence is 14 residues long. CDR1 MNHEY and CDR2 SMNVEV come from the germline V gene (reference sequence). With 5 bases removed from V and 0 bases from J, the gap between germline ends came to 10 bases.

This clone was seen more than once but under ten times. This sample also contains other DNA sequences that code for the same CDR3. The chain recombines TRBV19 with TRBJ1-2, with 7 bases that match TRBD1. The ends lost 6 bases at V and 0 bases at J; junction bases unmatched: 4. This CDR3 region has 14 residues. CDR1 and CDR2 (germline): LNHDA, SQIVND (reference sequence). The CDR3 sequence: CASSRQGTNYGYTF. Here the CDR3 DNA reads TGTGCCAGTAGCAGACAGGGAACTAACTATGGCTACACCTTC.

This clone has more than one count but fewer than ten. The gene calls are TRBV2 and TRBJ2-5; D unclear. The CDR3 covers 15 residues. With 0 bases removed from V and 7 bases from J, the gap between germline ends came to 15 bases. Germline-derived CDR1 and CDR2 are SNHLY and FYNNEI. The CDR3, as DNA: TGTGCCAGCAGTGAAGCGCCTGGTGGGCGCGGGACCCAGTACTTC. Protein product: CASSEAPGGRGTQYF.

This clone was counted a few times. In the same sample, other DNA sequences code for this CDR3. The chain carries TRBV7-6 and TRBJ2-3, with a tentative D call TRBD2 (6 bases). The CDR3 is 16 amino acids. Trimming took 0 bases from V and 3 from J, leaving 13 bases between them. Germline V gene lookup returns CDR1 SGHVS and CDR2 FNYEAQ. The CDR3 loop is CASSLAAGSGTDTQYF. In DNA, the CDR3 is TGTGCCAGCAGCTTAGCCGCGGGATCGGGGACAGATACGCAGTATTTT.

This chain joins TRBV10-3 and TRBJ1-4; D unresolved. Germline V gene data show CDR1 as ENHRY and CDR2 as SYGVKD. Trimming pared 0 bases from V and 4 bases from J, leaving 3 bases between. There are 13 residues in the CDR3. CDR3 DNA sequence: TGTGCCATCAGTGAGTCTAGTAATGAAAAACTGTTTTTT. Amino acid sequence: CAISESSNEKLFF.

This clone was seen repeatedly, ten times or more. This chain links TRBV18 with TRBJ1-2, with 7 bases that match TRBD1. CDR3 length: 15 amino acids. The germline CDR1 and CDR2 sequences are KGHSH and LQKENI. Unmatched junction bases numbered 15, after V lost 6 bases and J lost 8 bases. CDR3 bases: TGTGCCAGCTCCCCCAGGACAGGCGCCGGCGAGGGCTACACCTTC. This translates into CASSPRTGAGEGYTF.

J is TRBJ2-4 and V is TRBV28, with D perhaps TRBD2 (6 bases). Trimming shortened V by 1 base and J by 16 bases, and 14 bases separated the two germline ends. The CDR3 totals 12 residues. The germline V gene encodes CDR1 MDHEN and CDR2 SYDVKM. The CDR3 region is CASSLSYGLSYF. In nucleotides, the CDR3 is TGTGCCAGCAGTTTATCCTACGGACTAAGCTACTTC.

This chain connects TRBV2 to TRBJ1-5; no clear D. Germline loops: CDR1 SNHLY, CDR2 FYNNEI. The CDR3 consists of 19 residues. V was cut by 6 bases and J by 0 bases, with 24 bases left in between. CDR3 loop: CASRGQISSGLLSNQPQHF. In DNA form, the CDR3 reads TGTGCCAGCAGGGGCCAGATCAGTTCGGGCCTCCTTAGCAATCAGCCCCAGCATTTT.

The chain recombines TRBV7-8 with TRBJ1-1; D call uncertain. V was shortened by 6 bases and J by 2 bases, with 10 bases between the two germline ends. Looked up from germline, CDR1 is SGHVS and CDR2 is FQNEAQ. The CDR3 length is 13 residues. The CDR3 is CASRTESNTEAFF. CDR3 in DNA: TGTGCCAGCAGGACCGAGAGTAACACTGAAGCTTTCTTT.

This clone was detected ten times or more. This sequence joins TRBV28 and TRBJ1-2; 7 bases agree with TRBD1. CDR3 length: 13 residues. V lost 5 bases and J lost 5; bases outside the gene matches: 5. The germline V gene encodes CDR1 MDHEN and CDR2 SYDVKM. Here the CDR3 DNA reads TGTGCCAGCAGTCGGGACAGACTATATGGCTACACCTTC. It specifies CASSRDRLYGYTF.

The J gene is TRBJ2-6, the V gene TRBV29-1, with D uncertain. Trimming shortened V by 5 bases and J by 1 base, and 9 bases separated the two germline ends. The CDR3 extends over 14 amino acids. The germline gives CDR1 SQVTM, CDR2 ANQGSEA. Here the CDR3 DNA reads TGCAGCGTTTTGTTTCTTTCTGGGGCCAACGTCCTGACTTTC. It encodes CSVLFLSGANVLTF.

On this clone itself: A far larger clone is one base from this, pointing to a likely read error. The chain's CDR3 is CASSRLEGTDTQYF. The CDR3 DNA follows: TGTGCCAGCAGCCGACTGGAGGGCACAGATACGCAGTATTTT. This sequence joins TRBV6-6 and TRBJ2-3; tentatively, D is TRBD2 (5 bases). There are 14 residues in the CDR3. Per the germline V gene, CDR1 is MNHNY and CDR2 is SVGAGI (reference sequence). The germline V and J ends were trimmed by 6 bases and 1 base, with 11 bases remaining between them.

The rearrangement joins TRBV25-1 to TRBJ2-1; D is possibly TRBD2 (6 bases). The CDR3 length is 15 residues. The V and J ends lost 7 bases and 5 bases respectively, with 18 bases between them. CDR1 is MGHDK and CDR2 is SYGVNS in the germline V gene. The CDR3: CASTPLEGLNNEQFF. The CDR3 DNA is TGTGCCAGCACACCCTTGGAGGGATTGAACAATGAGCAGTTCTTC.

V and J are TRBV11-2 and TRBJ2-1; D remains unclear. V was trimmed by 8 bases and J by 8 bases, leaving 13 bases between them. Per germline, CDR1 SGHAT and CDR2 FQNNGV. The CDR3 runs to 12 residues. The chain's CDR3 is CASARNRDEQFF. DNA of the CDR3: TGTGCCAGCGCCAGGAATCGCGATGAGCAGTTCTTC.

J is TRBJ1-5 and V is TRBV6-1; D is uncertain. With 0 bases removed from V and 8 bases from J, the gap between germline ends came to 8 bases. The CDR3 totals 13 residues. The germline V gene encodes CDR1 MNHNS and CDR2 SASEGT. Written as DNA, the CDR3 is TGTGCCAGCAGTGAAGCCCGCGGCGAGCCCCAGCATTTT. Residues: CASSEARGEPQHF.